What follows are 7 T cell receptor beta chains derived from one specimen sequenced in a study of T-cell memory formation after mild COVID-19. TCRdb re-called the 5' RACE reads through MiXCR, storing one row per CDR3 protein. This repertoire shows fewer than 700,000 distinct CDR3 sequences, approximately 19% found once; its top ten account for about 11%. Source material: PBMCs or a T cell subset sorted from them (not recorded which). The origin of the receptors is an adult woman who had mild COVID-19 (a few samples of this study predate the infection). Cell type and time point are not known.

The V and J genes are TRBV27 and TRBJ2-7; TRBD2 matches 10 bases. Per germline, CDR1 MNHEY and CDR2 SMNVEV (reference sequence). The V gene end was trimmed by 2 bases and the J gene end by 6 bases; junction bases not matched to a gene: 7. There are 15 residues in the CDR3. The CDR3 DNA reads TGTGCCAGCAGTTTAGGAGCGGGGGGGCCTTCCGAGCAGTACTTC. It specifies CASSLGAGGPSEQYF.

This clonotype has just a few counts. The CDR3 DNA sequence: TGTGCCAGCACCCCTACTGAAGCTTTCTTT. Amino acid sequence: CASTPTEAFF. The chain joins TRBV7-9 to TRBJ1-1, with D uncertain. Germline V gene lookup returns CDR1 SEHNR and CDR2 FQNEAQ (reference sequence). The CDR3 loop spans 10 amino acids. Trimming took off 7 bases at V and 5 bases at J, with 5 bases between the two ends.

The rearrangement links TRBV7-9 to TRBJ1-2; 7 bases map to TRBD1. Unmatched junction bases numbered 9, after V lost 4 bases and J lost 7 bases. Germline CDR1 is SEHNR and CDR2 is FQNEAQ (reference sequence). CDR3 size: 14 residues. The CDR3 sequence: CASSSGGGLTGYTF. DNA of the CDR3: TGTGCCAGCAGCTCAGGGGGGGGGCTGACTGGCTACACCTTC.

The rearrangement joins TRBV5-1 to TRBJ1-1; D is possibly TRBD1 (5 bases). The CDR3 runs 16 residues. Per germline, CDR1 SGHRS and CDR2 YFSETQ. V shed 1 base and J shed 3 bases, with 16 bases lying between them. CDR3 residues: CASSLRGVLGDTEAFF. CDR3 in DNA: TGCGCCAGCAGCTTGAGAGGGGTCCTAGGGGACACTGAAGCTTTCTTT.

This clonotype was detected once. This chain links TRBV2 with TRBJ2-7; D uncertain. The CDR3 is made up of 14 amino acids. Germline V gene sequence: CDR1 SNHLY, CDR2 FYNNEI. The V and J ends lost 2 bases and 0 bases respectively, with 8 bases between them. CDR3 in amino acids: CASSEQPPSYEQYF. In DNA form, the CDR3 reads TGTGCCAGCAGTGAACAGCCGCCCTCCTACGAGCAGTACTTC.

V and J are TRBV9 and TRBJ1-1, with 9 bases aligning to TRBD1. CDR1 and CDR2 from the germline V gene are SGDLS and YYNGEE. This CDR3 is built from 16 residues. The ends lost 0 bases at V and 1 base at J; junction bases unmatched: 4. This CDR3 reads CASSVEGGQGNTEAFF. The CDR3, as DNA: TGTGCCAGCAGCGTAGAGGGGGGACAGGGGAACACTGAAGCTTTCTTT.

This chain links TRBV6-1 with TRBJ2-6; D might be TRBD1 (6 bases). The CDR3 has 16 amino acids. Trimming took 2 bases from V and 4 from J, leaving 12 bases between them. Germline CDR1 and CDR2: MNHNS and SASEGT. CDR3 nucleotides: TGTGCCAGCAGTGAACCCTACAGGGCAGGGGCCAACGTCCTGACTTTC. Its protein product is CASSEPYRAGANVLTF.